These T cell receptor beta chains were read from a single sample in a study of graft-versus-host responses after intestinal transplantation. Profiled with immunoSEQ multiplex PCR; TCRdb holds only in-frame clones, not every one. Of about 81,000 clones in the sample, about 88% were seen once. Their specific antigens are unknown. The sample here was unstimulated CD4+ T cells sorted from spleen or lymph node cells, taken before intestinal transplant. All receptors come from a human donor who received an intestinal transplant. Each CDR3 is given with its conserved first and last residue. D genes are given only for firm matches. The size field is filled for only some rows; it gives once, few, many or a size class.

.	TRBV5-1	TRBJ2-1	.	TGCGCCAGCAGCTTGGAACGGGCCATCCGGGGTAAGCAGTTCTTC	CASSLERAIRGKQFF
.	TRBV7-2	TRBJ1-1	.	TGTGCCAGCAGCTTCCAGGAATATAACACTGAAGCTTTCTTT	CASSFQEYNTEAFF
.	TRBV5-6	TRBJ2-5	TRBD2	TGTGCCAGCAGCCGGGCGGGGGGGGAGACCCAGTACTTC	CASSRAGGETQYF
once	TRBV9	TRBJ2-1	TRBD2	TGTGCCAGCAGCGGGGGACTAGTGGCGATTGGTGAGCAGTTCTTC	CASSGGLVAIGEQFF
.	TRBV5-1	TRBJ2-5	TRBD2	TGCGCCAGCAGCTTGGCCCGGGGGGGAAACCAAGAGACCCAGTACTTC	CASSLARGGNQETQYF
once	TRBV5-8	TRBJ2-1	.	TGTGCCAGCAGCTTGTCGGGCTACAATGAGCAGTTCTTC	CASSLSGYNEQFF
.	TRBV5-1	TRBJ1-1	TRBD1	TGCGCCAGCAGGCATCGACAGGGGGAGAACACTGAAGCTTTCTTT	CASRHRQGENTEAFF
once	TRBV15	TRBJ1-1	.	TGTGCCACCAGCAGAGATCAGGGTTCCACTGAAGCTTTCTTT	CATSRDQGSTEAFF
once	TRBV28	TRBJ1-2	TRBD1	TGTGCCAGCAGTCCGACGACAGGGGGCAACTATGGCTACACCTTC	CASSPTTGGNYGYTF
.	TRBV27	TRBJ1-2	.	TGTGCCAGCAGTTCAGGGGCGGGAGGGAACTATGGCTACACCTTC	CASSSGAGGNYGYTF
.	TRBV4-1	TRBJ2-5	TRBD2	TGCGCCAGCAGCCAAGAGGGGCTAGCGGGAAAAGAGACCCAGTACTTC	CASSQEGLAGKETQYF
.	TRBV6-1	TRBJ1-2	TRBD1	TGTGCCAGCAGTGAGGGGACAGGCAGGGTCTATGGCTACACCTTC	CASSEGTGRVYGYTF
.	TRBV10-2	TRBJ2-1	TRBD2	TGCGCCAGCAGTTCCGGGACTATAAACAATGAGCAGTTCTTC	CASSSGTINNEQFF
.	TRBV19	TRBJ1-1	.	TGTGCCGTATCGACGGGTTTGAACACTGAAGCTTTCTTT	CAVSTGLNTEAFF
.	TRBV10-3	TRBJ2-3	TRBD2	TGTGCCATCAGTGAGTCTAGCGGGGGGGCCCGAGATACGCAGTATTTT	CAISESSGGARDTQYF
.	TRBV2	TRBJ2-7	.	TGTGCCAGCAGTGCGGAGGGCGAGCAGTACTTC	CASSAEGEQYF
medium-sized	TRBV5-6	TRBJ1-3	TRBD1	TGTGCCAGCAGCGTACCGGGACAGAGTGGAAACACCATATATTTT	CASSVPGQSGNTIYF
.	TRBV29-1	TRBJ2-1	TRBD1	TGCAGCGTCCCTCTGACAGGGGGCAGGGTAAATGAGCAGTTCTTC	CSVPLTGGRVNEQFF
.	TRBV5-1	TRBJ2-2	.	TGCGCCAGCAGCCCGCGCGGAGGGGACACCGGGGAGCTGTTTTTT	CASSPRGGDTGELFF
.	TRBV10-2	TRBJ1-2	.	TGCGCCAGCAGTGAGAGCGTAGGGGGAATGGTTAAAGCTAACTATGGCTACACCTTC	CASSESVGGMVKANYGYTF